This record looks at one T cell receptor (beta chain) sequence and its context. What it binds is not known. Only in-frame clones appear in the TCRdb table, and some are missing; sequencing was by immunoSEQ multiplex PCR. The sample has 15,000 or so clones; 70% to 75% are singletons. This sample was included in a study of T cell clonotyping in hematopoietic cell transplantation. Regarding the study as a whole: Pathologically expanded recipient clonotypes increased progressively from day 30 to day 180 as diversity fell. Without cell sorting, CD4 versus CD8 contributions remain unresolved. Few recipient clonotypes overlapped donors; over 97% were de novo at given depth.

Germline values: CDR1 MGHDK, CDR2 SYGVNS. Trimming took off 0 bases at V and 1 base at J, with 9 bases between the two ends. The CDR3 consists of 15 residues. The V and J genes are TRBV25-1 and TRBJ1-2; D may be TRBD1 (6 bases). Sequenced sample: peripheral blood mononuclear cells. This TCR was sampled from a woman in her fifties or sixties in good health. Some clones in this sample may be carry-over from other donors' samples. CDR3 in DNA: TGTGCCAGCAGTGAATATGGGGGGCGTAACTATGGCTACACCTTC. This gives the protein CASSEYGGRNYGYTF.